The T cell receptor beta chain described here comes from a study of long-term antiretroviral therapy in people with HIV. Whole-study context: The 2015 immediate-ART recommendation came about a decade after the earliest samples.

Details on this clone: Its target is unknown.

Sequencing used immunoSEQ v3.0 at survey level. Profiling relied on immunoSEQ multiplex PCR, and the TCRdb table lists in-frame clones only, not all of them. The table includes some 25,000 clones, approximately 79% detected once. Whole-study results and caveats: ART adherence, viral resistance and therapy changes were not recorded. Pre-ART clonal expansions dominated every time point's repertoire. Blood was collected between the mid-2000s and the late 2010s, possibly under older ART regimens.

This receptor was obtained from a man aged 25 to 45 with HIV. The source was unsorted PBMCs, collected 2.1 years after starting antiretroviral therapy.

Here the CDR3 DNA reads TGCGCCAGCTCCGGGACAGGGGACATCTACGAGCAGTACTTC. Its translation is CASSGTGDIYEQYF. This chain uses TRBV5-1 with TRBJ2-7; 10 bases match TRBD1. V was clipped by 7 bases and J by 3 bases; unmatched bases: 7. Germline assignment: CDR1 SGHRS and CDR2 YFSETQ. The CDR3 loop spans 14 amino acids. Full variable domain (remainder filled in from reference TRBV5-1 and TRBJ2-7): KAGVTQTPRYLIKTRGQQVTLSCSPISGHRSVSWYQQTPGQGLQFLFEYFSETQRNKGNFPGRFSGRQFSNSRSEMNVSTLELGDSALYLCASSGTGDIYEQYFGPGTRLTVT.